The text below deals with one TCR beta chain. Enrollment of patients from Seattle took place during active infection, with longitudinal follow-up. The length of the CDR3 is 15 residues. The germline CDR1 and CDR2 sequences are SNHLY and FYNNEI. Trimming took off 2 bases at V and 3 bases at J, with 11 bases between the two ends. The data stem from a study of blood T cell repertoires in COVID-19. Study summary: COVID-19 samples from acute and convalescent phases originated in the United States, Italy and Spain. Sources were T cells, B-cell-depleted T cells, or PBMCs; the material itself was cDNA or gDNA.

Authors' methods: Estimated nucleated cell counts came from reference gene primer amplification. Libraries were prepared by immunoSEQ multiplex PCR; TCRdb keeps only in-frame clonotypes and omits some of them. D and trimming come from the DNA, and the V and J calls and clone size come from that table. The table lists 300,000 to 350,000 clones, about 87% of them singletons, with about 6% in the top ten. The chain joins TRBV2 to TRBJ1-5, with a tentative D call TRBD1 (5 bases). This receptor was obtained from a woman aged 50 to 60 with COVID-19, enrolled during active disease. Sequencing was performed on peripheral blood. The DNA of the CDR3 is TGTGCCAGCAGTGAATTGGGGCTAGACAATCAGCCCCAGCATTTT. This codes for CASSELGLDNQPQHF.